The T cell receptor beta chain under discussion was sequenced for a study of metastatic and nonmetastatic thyroid tumors. Study in general: Repertoires were compared across blood and tumor or nodule tissue from malignant and benign thyroid patients.

The CDR3 loop spans 13 amino acids. Germline trimming cut 6 bases from V and 4 bases from J; bases unmatched to any gene: 5. A few counts support this clone. Its matching antigen is unknown. Authors' data handling: Across clinicopathological groups, CDR3 differences served as the basis for building a distant-metastasis classifier for papillary thyroid cancer. TCRdb reprocessed the PCR reads using MiXCR. For this entry, the V and J calls and clone size follow TCRdb and not the study's own pipeline. This sample yields fewer than 15,000 clones, of which 9.5% to 15% are seen a single time; approximately 15% belongs to the top ten. Thyroid surgery was preceded by no treatment in any patient. Study-level findings and limits: Benign nodules were reported to have significantly lower TCR beta diversity than malignant thyroid tumors, in blood and tumor.

The rearrangement links TRBV12-3 or TRBV12-4 to TRBJ2-5, with TRBD2 identical over 7 bases. Sequencing was done on a sample of blood. This TCR was recovered from a female donor with papillary thyroid cancer or a benign thyroid nodule (not recorded which). Some clones in this sample may be carry-over from other donors' samples. CDR3 residues: CASRLGGLETQYF. CDR3 nucleotide sequence: TGTGCCAGCAGGTTGGGAGGGTTAGAGACCCAGTACTTC.